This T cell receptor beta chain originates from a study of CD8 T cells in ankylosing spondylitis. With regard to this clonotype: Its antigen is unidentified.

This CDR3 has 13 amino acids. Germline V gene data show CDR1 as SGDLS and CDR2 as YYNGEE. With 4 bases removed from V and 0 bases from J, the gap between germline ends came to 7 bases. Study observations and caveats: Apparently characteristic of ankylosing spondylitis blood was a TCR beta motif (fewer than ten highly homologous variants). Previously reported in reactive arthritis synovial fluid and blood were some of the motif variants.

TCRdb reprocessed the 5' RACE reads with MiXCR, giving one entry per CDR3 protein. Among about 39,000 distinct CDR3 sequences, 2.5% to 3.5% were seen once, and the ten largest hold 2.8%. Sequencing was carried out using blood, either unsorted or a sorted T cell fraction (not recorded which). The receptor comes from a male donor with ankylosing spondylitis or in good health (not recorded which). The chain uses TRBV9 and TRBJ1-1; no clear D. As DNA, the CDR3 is TGTGCCAGCAGCACGGGTCTGAACACTGAAGCTTTCTTT. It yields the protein CASSTGLNTEAFF.